This TCR beta chain was captured by sequencing in a study of naive and memory T cell subsets. Study findings and constraints: Gini index rose across naive, CM, EM and EMRA in CD4 and CD8. Possibly reflecting memory cells re-expressing CD45RA, a few larger clonotypes occurred in naive repertoires, especially CD8.

Both TRBC1 and TRBC2 were covered by a beta constant-region primer of two equimolar oligonucleotides. Nested alpha and beta constant-region primers with the SP2 primer drove four PCR rounds on ligated cDNA. A 12-nucleotide UMI and the SP2 primer were added to the cDNA 3' end by oligonucleotide ligation. MiXCR, run by TCRdb on the UMI-ligation and nested PCR reads, gives a single entry per CDR3 protein. Among 98,000 or so distinct CDR3 sequences listed, more than 14% were seen once. There are a few counts of this clonotype. Its target is unknown. The CDR3 has 15 amino acids. In germline, CDR1 is PRHDT, CDR2 FYEKMQ (reference sequence). V trimming: 3 bases; J trimming: 6 bases; junction bases outside the gene matches: 9.

The TCR comes from a human donor in good health. The sample was naive CD8+ T cells from blood. V usage is TRBV13 and J usage is TRBJ2-3, with TRBD1 identical over 7 bases. This CDR3 is CASSFQTGVRDTQYF. The DNA of the CDR3 is TGTGCCAGCAGCTTCCAAACAGGGGTCAGGGATACGCAGTATTTT.